Below, 12 T cell receptor beta chains from the same sample are listed, as sequenced in a study of T cells after yellow fever vaccination. MiXCR, run by TCRdb on the 5' RACE reads, gives a single entry per CDR3 protein. The table lists a few hundred thousand distinct CDR3 sequences, approximately 3.8% of them singletons. Sequenced here: PBMCs, sampled on the day of the yellow fever booster vaccination. These receptors all stem from a man aged 18 to 30 who received the YFV17D yellow fever vaccine.

The CDR3, as DNA: TGTGCCAGCAGCGTAGGGGGGAACACCGGGGAGCTGTTTTTT. Its protein is CASSVGGNTGELFF. The chain couples TRBV9 to TRBJ2-2, with D uncertain. Germline V lookup: CDR1 SGDLS, CDR2 YYNGEE. V was cut by 0 bases and J by 1 base, with 4 bases left in between. This CDR3 spans 14 amino acids. Filled out from reference TRBV9 and TRBJ2-2, the complete variable domain reads DSGVTQTPKHLITATGQRVTLRCSPRSGDLSVYWYQQSLDQGLQFLIQYYNGEERAKGNILERFSAQQFPDLHSELNLSSLELGDSALYFCASSVGGNTGELFFGEGSRLTVL.

Here the CDR3 DNA reads TGCAGCGTTGACCGGGCAGGGGGTACTGAAGCTTTCTTT. This encodes CSVDRAGGTEAFF. The V gene is TRBV29-1, the J gene TRBJ1-1; 7 bases match TRBD1. The CDR3 length is 13 residues. The V and J ends lost 3 bases and 5 bases, in that order; junction bases with no gene match: 6. From germline, CDR1 is SQVTM and CDR2 ANQGSEA.

This clonotype was seen many times. The chain is built from TRBV6-5 and TRBJ1-5; weak D call: TRBD1 (6 bases). CDR3 length: 13 amino acids. The germline CDR1 and CDR2 sequences are MNHEY and SVGAGI. Trimming removed 7 bases at V and 5 bases at J, with 12 bases between. This CDR3 is CASKGGAYQPQHF. The CDR3 region has the DNA TGTGCCAGCAAAGGGGGGGCATATCAGCCCCAGCATTTT.

This clonotype has at least ten counts. The rearrangement links TRBV5-1 to TRBJ2-3; D is perhaps TRBD1 or TRBD2 (6 bases each). Germline assignment: CDR1 SGHRS and CDR2 YFSETQ. The V gene lost 3 bases and the J gene lost 1 base, with 24 bases spanning the gap. The CDR3 is 19 amino acids. CDR3 protein: CASSSSVGGHISGTDTQYF. The CDR3 nucleotides read TGCGCCAGCAGCTCGTCTGTGGGGGGCCACATCAGTGGCACAGATACGCAGTATTTT.

This clonotype was found many times. The V and J genes are TRBV5-1 and TRBJ2-4, with D perhaps assigned TRBD1 or TRBD2 (6 bases each). Trimming removed 2 bases at V and 0 bases at J, with 21 bases between. Germline CDR1 SGHRS, CDR2 YFSETQ. The CDR3 consists of 19 residues. The CDR3 DNA reads TGCGCCAGCAGCTTAACTCCTTGGGGGGCGGGACTAGCCAAAAACATTCAGTACTTC. Translated: CASSLTPWGAGLAKNIQYF.

This clonotype showed up many times. The chain recombines TRBV5-1 with TRBJ2-7; TRBD1 is a possible D gene (6 bases). The CDR3 runs 13 residues. The V gene lost 6 bases and the J gene lost 1 base, with 11 bases spanning the gap. The germline gives CDR1 SGHRS, CDR2 YFSETQ. The CDR3 sequence: CASNRDTSYEQYF. The CDR3 nucleotides read TGCGCCAGCAACCGGGACACTTCCTACGAGCAGTACTTC.

This chain uses TRBV5-5 with TRBJ1-2; no definite D call. CDR3 length: 14 amino acids. CDR1 and CDR2 (germline): SGHKS, YYEKEE (reference sequence). Trimming removed 0 bases at V and 7 bases at J, with 13 bases between. The CDR3 spells CASSLVSDLIGYTF. CDR3 coding DNA: TGTGCCAGCAGCTTGGTTTCAGATCTGATTGGCTACACCTTC.

In this sample, this clonotype turned up a few times. The chain's CDR3 is CASSLAGPRDTEAFF. For the CDR3, the DNA is TGTGCCAGCAGCTTAGCGGGGCCCAGGGACACTGAAGCTTTCTTT. V usage is TRBV7-9 and J usage is TRBJ1-1; D perhaps matches TRBD1 (5 bases). The CDR3 sequence is 15 residues long. Looked up from germline, CDR1 is SEHNR and CDR2 is FQNEAQ (reference sequence). Trimming took off 0 bases at V and 3 bases at J, with 11 bases between the two ends.

This clonotype came up a few times. V is TRBV3-1 and J is TRBJ1-6; no firm D call. Germline values: CDR1 LGHDT, CDR2 YNNKEL (reference sequence). V was shortened by 0 bases and J by 7 bases, with 13 bases between the two germline ends. The CDR3 has 16 amino acids. In nucleotides, the CDR3 is TGTGCCAGCAGCCAAGATATTGGCAGACCCAATTCACCCCTCCACTTT. Translation gives CASSQDIGRPNSPLHF.

This clonotype was observed a handful of times. V gene TRBV6-5 combines with J gene TRBJ1-2, with a tentative D call TRBD1 (5 bases). This CDR3 comprises 15 residues. V was pared by 5 bases and J by 3 bases, with 16 bases between. Germline V gene lookup returns CDR1 MNHEY and CDR2 SVGAGI. The CDR3 spells CASSSPGMGDYGYTF. CDR3 bases: TGTGCCAGCAGTAGTCCAGGGATGGGGGACTATGGCTACACCTTC.

This clonotype has just a few counts. This chain links TRBV3-1 with TRBJ1-2; D remains unclear. The V gene lost 0 bases and the J gene lost 8 bases, with 19 bases spanning the gap. Germline CDR1 is LGHDT and CDR2 is YNNKEL (reference sequence). This CDR3 has 16 residues. CDR3 coding DNA: TGTGCCAGCAGCCAAGAAATGGCAGCAGAGGTAGGAGGCTACACCTTC. Protein: CASSQEMAAEVGGYTF.

The chain couples TRBV7-2 to TRBJ2-5; D gene unclear. Looked up from germline, CDR1 is SGHTA and CDR2 is FQGNSA. The V and J ends lost 3 bases and 4 bases respectively, with 12 bases between them. The CDR3 is 14 amino acids. The CDR3 is CASSFRNPVETQYF. The DNA of the CDR3 is TGTGCCAGCAGCTTCCGCAACCCCGTAGAGACCCAGTACTTC.